Listed here are 17 T cell receptor beta chains from one sample, sequenced in a study of blood T cell repertoires in COVID-19. Assay used: immunoSEQ multiplex PCR; TCRdb lists only in-frame clones, some missing. The data contain more than 95,000 clones, about 86% of them seen just once; the ten biggest clones take up 10% to 15%. Sequencing used peripheral blood. These receptors came from an older woman in a cohort sampled during active or convalescent COVID-19.

The chain joins TRBV19 to TRBJ1-1, with D perhaps matching TRBD1 (5 bases). Germline V gene sequence: CDR1 LNHDA, CDR2 SQIVND (reference sequence). This CDR3 comprises 14 residues. Trimming took off 3 bases at V and 4 bases at J, with 12 bases between the two ends. The CDR3 DNA reads TGTGCCAGTAGTATCACCAGGGCCCTCACTGAAGCTTTCTTT. Translated: CASSITRALTEAFF. The full variable domain, its missing parts supplied by reference TRBV19 and TRBJ1-1, is DGGITQSPKYLFRKEGQNVTLSCEQNLNHDAMYWYRQDPGQGLRLIYYSQIVNDFQKGDIAEGYSVSREKKESFPLTVTSAQKNPTAFYLCASSITRALTEAFFGQGTRLTVV.

In its sample, this clone was seen a few times. The gene calls are TRBV28 and TRBJ2-1, with a tentative D call TRBD2 (6 bases). The CDR3 extends over 12 amino acids. Germline V CDR1 and CDR2: MDHEN, SYDVKM. V lost 6 bases, J lost 10 bases, and 13 bases lay in between. CDR3 DNA: TGTGCCAGCAGCCCCGGAGGGTGGGAGCAGTTCTTC. It specifies CASSPGGWEQFF.

This clone appeared a few times. This chain joins TRBV5-1 and TRBJ2-7, with 7 bases identical to TRBD1. Germline-derived CDR1 and CDR2 are SGHRS and YFSETQ. V shed 0 bases and J 4 bases; nucleotides not matched to a gene: 4. The CDR3 runs to 14 residues. This CDR3 is CASSLAARGYEQYF. The CDR3 region has the DNA TGCGCCAGCAGCTTGGCGGCCAGGGGGTACGAGCAGTACTTC.

The chain links TRBV5-1 to TRBJ2-5; 11 bases are shared with TRBD1. This CDR3 contains 14 residues. Trimming cost V 6 bases and J 5 bases; bases outside gene matches: 6. Germline-derived CDR1 and CDR2 are SGHRS and YFSETQ. This chain's CDR3 is CASTTGTGGETQYF. In DNA, the CDR3 is TGCGCCAGCACAACCGGGACAGGGGGGGAGACCCAGTACTTC.

The chain carries TRBV5-1 and TRBJ2-3; 8 bases match TRBD1. CDR1 and CDR2 (germline): SGHRS, YFSETQ. The CDR3 length is 14 residues. J was trimmed by 5 bases and V by 5 bases; bases with no gene match: 7. This CDR3 is CASRPGQAGDTQYF. CDR3 bases: TGCGCCAGCAGGCCGGGACAGGCGGGAGATACGCAGTATTTT.

The J gene is TRBJ2-1, the V gene TRBV27, with D perhaps TRBD1 (5 bases). V shed 3 bases and J shed 2 bases, with 14 bases lying between them. This CDR3 is built from 16 residues. Germline CDR1 is MNHEY and CDR2 is SMNVEV (reference sequence). CDR3 nucleotides: TGTGCCAGCAGTTTGGGGCTCGTGTACCCCTACAATGAGCAGTTCTTC. This encodes CASSLGLVYPYNEQFF.

V gene TRBV5-5 combines with J gene TRBJ2-2, with a weak D call TRBD1 (5 bases). Deletions cut 6 bases from V and 0 bases from J, with 12 bases between. Germline loops: CDR1 SGHKS, CDR2 YYEKEE (reference sequence). The CDR3 sequence is 15 residues long. CDR3 loop: CASTLGPTNTGELFF. In DNA form, the CDR3 reads TGTGCCAGCACCCTGGGGCCAACGAACACCGGGGAGCTGTTTTTT. Full variable domain (rest looked up from reference TRBV5-5 and TRBJ2-2): DAGVTQSPTHLIKTRGQQVTLRCSPISGHKSVSWYQQVLGQGPQFIFQYYEKEERGRGNFPDRFSARQFPNYSSELNVNALLLGDSALYLCASTLGPTNTGELFFGEGSRLTVL.

This rearrangement joins TRBV4-2 to TRBJ2-7, with 13 bases aligning to TRBD2. Germline-derived CDR1 and CDR2 are LGHNA and YNFKEQ. The CDR3 sequence is 18 residues long. V shed 0 bases, J shed 6 bases, and the junction held 11 bases outside the gene matches. The CDR3 reads CASSQEGLAGTRIGEQYF. CDR3 nucleotide sequence: TGTGCCAGCAGCCAAGAGGGACTAGCGGGGACCAGGATTGGCGAGCAGTACTTC.

The genes are TRBV10-3 and TRBJ1-2, with 9 bases fitting TRBD1. V lost 0 bases, J lost 5 bases, and 4 bases stayed unmatched. The V gene's germline CDR1 is ENHRY and CDR2 SYGVKD. The CDR3 is 15 residues long. The CDR3 here is CAISESSGTGYGYTF. The CDR3 DNA reads as TGTGCCATCAGTGAGTCTTCCGGGACAGGGTATGGCTACACCTTC.

The chain combines TRBV19 with TRBJ1-2; the match to TRBD1 covers 7 bases. The CDR3 loop spans 12 amino acids. Germline CDR1 is LNHDA and CDR2 is SQIVND (reference sequence). Germline trimming cut 8 bases from V and 3 bases from J; bases unmatched to any gene: 3. CDR3 DNA: TGTGCCAGTGAACAGGGGCACTATGGCTACACCTTC. Its translation: CASEQGHYGYTF.

The chain's CDR3 is CASSQGLIQETQYF. As DNA, the CDR3 is TGTGCCAGCAGCCAAGGACTGATACAAGAGACCCAGTACTTC. This chain joins TRBV3-1 (or the pseudogene TRBV3-2) and TRBJ2-5; D is unclear. V shed 1 base and J shed 2 bases, with 8 bases lying between them. Germline assignment: CDR1 LGHDT and CDR2 YNNKEL (reference sequence). The CDR3 has 14 residues.

The J gene is TRBJ2-1, the V gene TRBV27; 12 nucleotides align to TRBD2. The CDR3 extends over 15 amino acids. Germline CDR1 is MNHEY and CDR2 is SMNVEV (reference sequence). The junction had 7 bases not matched to a gene; V was cut back by 5 bases and J by 8 bases. In DNA form, the CDR3 reads TGTGCCAGCAGTCCCCGGACTAGCGGGACGTATGAGCAGTTCTTC. It specifies CASSPRTSGTYEQFF.

This chain links TRBV30 with TRBJ2-2; the match to TRBD1 covers 9 bases. J gave up 7 bases and V 5 bases, and 8 bases lay outside the gene matches. Germline values: CDR1 GTSNPN, CDR2 SVGIG (reference sequence). The CDR3 covers 14 residues. CDR3: CAWSPGTGSGELFF. The CDR3 nucleotides read TGTGCCTGGTCCCCCGGGACAGGGAGCGGGGAGCTGTTTTTT.

The rearrangement uses TRBV3-1 (or the pseudogene TRBV3-2) and TRBJ1-5; tentative D call: TRBD1 (5 bases). This CDR3 has 14 amino acids. V lost 1 base and J lost 3, with 7 bases in between. Germline lookup yields CDR1 LGHDT and CDR2 YNNKEL (reference sequence). The CDR3: CASSQGTINQPQHF. The CDR3 DNA sequence: TGTGCCAGCAGCCAAGGGACAATCAATCAGCCCCAGCATTTT.

The chain combines TRBV6-5 with TRBJ2-2; possibly TRBD1 for D (6 bases). V was clipped by 2 bases and J by 7 bases, with 17 bases between them. The CDR3 is 16 amino acids. Germline loops: CDR1 MNHEY, CDR2 SVGAGI. Here the CDR3 DNA reads TGTGCCAGCAGTTACACTTCAGGGGCGTACGGCGGGGAGCTGTTTTTT. Protein: CASSYTSGAYGGELFF.

The chain has TRBV6-6 and TRBJ1-4; tentatively, D is TRBD1 (5 bases). This CDR3 comprises 15 residues. V dropped 3 bases and J dropped 4 bases, with 12 bases sitting between them. Germline V gene lookup returns CDR1 MNHNY and CDR2 SVGAGI (reference sequence). CDR3 region: CASSYQGWGNEKLFF. CDR3 sequence (DNA): TGTGCCAGCAGTTATCAGGGTTGGGGTAATGAAAAACTGTTTTTT.

V and J are TRBV7-2 and TRBJ1-2; the D is unclear. The CDR3 extends over 12 amino acids. V lost 1 base and J 5 bases, leaving 5 bases between the germline ends. Germline V CDR1 and CDR2: SGHTA, FQGNSA. The chain's CDR3 is CASSLGAYGYTF. The CDR3 DNA is TGTGCCAGCAGCTTAGGAGCGTATGGCTACACCTTC.